This TCR beta chain is from a study of OX40 agonist ivuxolimab in advanced cancers. For the study at large: Subjects had a mean age of roughly 60 years, with a range of 23 to 79; roughly 83% were male.

Germline CDR1 is SEHNR and CDR2 is FQNEAQ (reference sequence). This CDR3 comprises 16 residues. Trimming cost V 3 bases and J 8 bases; bases outside gene matches: 9. Generated by immunoSEQ multiplex PCR, the TCRdb table keeps only in-frame clones and is missing some. The sample yields fewer than 90,000 clones, approximately 85% seen once. This clonotype originated in an adult with an advanced solid tumor such as melanoma, head and neck, liver or kidney cancer. The sample here was CD4+ or CD8+ T cells sorted from blood, taken in a trial of the OX40 agonist ivuxolimab. This rearrangement joins TRBV7-9 to TRBJ2-1, with 11 bases fitting TRBD2. CDR3 bases: TGTGCCAGCAGCTTTCATAGCGGGAGGGCCTCGGATGAGCAGTTCTTC. It codes for CASSFHSGRASDEQFF.